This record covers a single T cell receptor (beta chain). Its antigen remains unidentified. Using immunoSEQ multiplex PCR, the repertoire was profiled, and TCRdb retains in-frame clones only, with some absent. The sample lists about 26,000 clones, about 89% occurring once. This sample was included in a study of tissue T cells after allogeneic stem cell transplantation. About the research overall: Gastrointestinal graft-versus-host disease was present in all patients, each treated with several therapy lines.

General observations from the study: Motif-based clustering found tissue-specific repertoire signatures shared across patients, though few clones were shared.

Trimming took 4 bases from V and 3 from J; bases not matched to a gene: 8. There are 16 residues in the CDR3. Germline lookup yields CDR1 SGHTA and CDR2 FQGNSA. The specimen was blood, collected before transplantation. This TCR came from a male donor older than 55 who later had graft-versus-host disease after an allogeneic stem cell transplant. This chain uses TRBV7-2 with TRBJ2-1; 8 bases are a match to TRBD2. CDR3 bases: TGTGCCAGCAGCTCAAAACGGGGGGGCTACTACAATGAGCAGTTCTTC. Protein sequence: CASSSKRGGYYNEQFF. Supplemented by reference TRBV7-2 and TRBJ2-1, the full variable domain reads GAGVSQSPSNKVTEKGKDVELRCDPISGHTALYWYRQSLGQGLEFLIYFQGNSAPDKSGLPSDRFSAERTGGSVSTLTIQRTQQEDSAVYLCASSSKRGGYYNEQFFGPGTRLTVL.